This note documents a single T cell receptor beta chain sequence. No cognate antigen has been identified for it. Base qualities are not at hand, and no much larger clone is one base apart. The germline V gene provides CDR1 SGHRS and CDR2 YFSETQ. V is pared back by 0 bases and J by 1 base, with 2 bases lying between the germline termini. The CDR3 starts with the cysteine, ends with the phenylalanine, and has 14 residues. Of the read, only the CDR3 DNA is kept; its 42 bases are in frame from base 1. The data derive from a study of OX40 agonist ivuxolimab in advanced cancers. For the study in its entirety: Ivuxolimab, which targeted the costimulatory receptor OX40 (CD134), was an agonistic, fully human IgG2 monoclonal antibody. Intravenous ivuxolimab was administered to patients every 2 weeks at six dose levels: 0.01, 0.1, 0.3, 1.5, 3 and 10 mg/kg. Of the approximately 50 dose-escalation patients, hepatocellular carcinoma was present in some 19, melanoma in roughly 15, renal cell carcinoma in 9 and head and neck cancer in 9. The dose-escalation cohort was roughly 87% male with a mean age of approximately 59 years, ranging from 23 to 79. Prior anti-PD-1, anti-PD-L1 or anti-CTLA-4 therapy was permitted, and roughly two fifths of dose-escalation patients had received checkpoint inhibitors. Three dose-escalation patients achieved partial responses, one with hepatocellular carcinoma and two with cutaneous melanoma. Peripheral TCRbeta sequencing was intended to test whether TCR sequence diversity was altered and clonal T-cell expansion was caused by ivuxolimab. The paper reports the monotherapy dose-escalation portion (N of about 56 patients) of the phase I ivuxolimab trial. Overall study outcomes, separate from this receptor: Partial responders in the 0.1-3.0 mg/kg groups had among the lowest normalized peripheral clonal expansion, especially among CD8+ T cells. At doses of 0.1 to 3.0 mg/kg, clonal expansion of both CD4+ and CD8+ blood T cells was observed from baseline to week 6. The antigen specificity of the clonally expanded peripheral T cells was not determined. After ivuxolimab, expanded clones were on average more numerous among CD8+ T cells than among CD4+ T cells. Low levels of normalized T-cell clonal expansion were also shown by some nonresponding patients.

The trial excluded patients who had a history of autoimmune disease or who were on systemic immunosuppression. Peripheral blood for TCR sequencing was drawn from every dose cohort at baseline, at cycle 4 day 1 and at cycle 7 day 1. The samples were drawn from a first-in-human, open-label, multicenter phase I dose-escalation trial of ivuxolimab. Adults with locally advanced or metastatic melanoma, renal cell carcinoma, hepatocellular carcinoma or head and neck squamous cell carcinoma were enrolled in the trial. Before TCR sequencing, CD4+ T cells and CD8+ T cells were sorted from peripheral blood as separate populations. To sequence the TCRbeta CDR3 region, genomic DNA was isolated from the sorted cells. The immunoSEQ Assay was used for sequencing of TCRbeta CDR3 regions. TCRdb took over this immuneACCESS table, retaining in-frame rearrangements with V and J assigned. Such tables are incomplete; in checked studies, under half of the missing clones stem from an unresolved V gene, and the remainder is unexplained. In this sample the table shows 30,000 to 35,000 clones, about 70% of which occur a single time. Jointly, the top ten make up around 18% of the sample.

The sample consisted of CD4+ or CD8+ T cells sorted from blood, taken in a trial of the OX40 agonist ivuxolimab. The sequence is built from TRBV5-1 and TRBJ2-6; no confident D gene assignment can be made. This sequence was found in an adult with an advanced solid tumor such as melanoma, head and neck, liver or kidney cancer. The DNA reads TGCGCCAGCAGCTTGGTATCTGGGGCCAACGTCCTGACTTTC. This gives the protein CASSLVSGANVLTF.